This record looks at one T cell receptor beta chain sequence and its context. As yet, its antigen is unknown. This sample stems from a study of cytomegalovirus exposure and HLA in healthy donors. The overall study: There were tens of millions of unique TCRs (from HLA-typed donors) in an early data release.

V gave up 2 bases and J gave up 5 bases, with 9 bases separating them. CDR1 is SGHNT and CDR2 is YENEEA in the germline V gene. This CDR3 region has 13 residues. General study findings and limits: When analyzed later, a missense DCLRE1C variant was found to be linked to TCR beta V- and J-gene trimming. Many donors shared some public TCRs, even though most TCR sequences were rare. Among immune exposure information, only CMV serostatus was available.

The PCR contained 60 Vbeta and 13 Jbeta primers. Clones were sequenced by immunoSEQ multiplex PCR, and TCRdb holds only the in-frame ones, with some missing. The repertoire holds tens of thousands of clones, with about 80% as singletons. The chain links TRBV11-3 to TRBJ2-5; possible D gene TRBD2, 5 bases. Sequenced sample: PBMCs. The sequence derives from a man in his fifties in good health and CMV-seropositive. CDR3 nucleotides: TGTGCCAGCAGCTTACCGGGAAGTGAGACCCAGTACTTC. It is translated as CASSLPGSETQYF.